This T cell receptor beta chain was captured by sequencing in a study of T-cell reconstitution after alpha-beta-depleted transplantation in children. The library targeted TCRbeta and was prepared with unique molecular identifiers. TCRdb reprocessed the PCR reads with MiXCR, giving one entry per CDR3 protein. The sample lists 250,000 to 300,000 distinct CDR3 sequences; over 9.5% were seen once. The CDR3 loop spans 13 amino acids. In germline, CDR1 is LNHDA, CDR2 SQIVND (reference sequence). On this clonotype itself: An end of the junction does not agree with germline; a read error may underlie this.

This chain connects TRBV19 to TRBJ2-7; 9 bases agree with TRBD1. Source: PBMCs, taken before TCRalphabeta/CD19-depleted stem cell transplant. This TCR was recovered from a boy in the first two years of life with acute myeloid leukemia, due to receive a stem cell transplant. CDR3 region: CSSRRQGAYEQYF. The CDR3 coding sequence is TGTTCCAGTCGACGACAGGGGGCCTACGAGCAGTACTTC.